This T cell receptor beta chain stems from a study of PD-1 blockade in mismatch repair-deficient tumors. Generated by immunoSEQ multiplex PCR, the TCRdb table keeps only in-frame clones and is missing some. The sample shows 15,000 or so clones, about 79% of them seen only once. Study results and limitations: Rapid post-treatment expansion, then contraction, generally preceding radiologic response, marked tumor-resident clones.

Trimming removed 1 base from V and 1 base from J; junction bases left unmatched: 2. Germline CDR1 and CDR2: MGHRA and YSYEKL. The CDR3 is made up of 17 amino acids. On this clone: The target antigen is unknown.

The clonotype was recovered from an adult with mismatch repair-deficient cancer. This chain links TRBV4-1 with TRBJ2-2, with 11 bases lining up with TRBD2. The sequencing here drew on PBMCs, taken less than 15 weeks after starting pembrolizumab. CDR3 nucleotides: TGCGCCAGCAGCCAAGCTGGACTAGCGGGGAACACCGGGGAGCTGTTTTTT. Its translation is CASSQAGLAGNTGELFF.